This entry is about one T cell receptor (beta chain). The antigen remains unidentified. Using immunoSEQ multiplex PCR, the repertoire was profiled, and TCRdb retains in-frame clones only, with some absent. This sample has 650,000 to 800,000 clones; 92% occur once, and the top ten carry approximately 22%. This sample is part of a study of shared clonotypes between healthy human individuals. This CDR3 spans 17 amino acids. Germline V gene data show CDR1 as MNHNS and CDR2 as SASEGT. The V end lost 0 bases, the J end lost 8 bases, and 20 bases lay between the germline ends. Naivety among CD8 cells was defined by CD45RO negativity and positive CCR7 selection, thereby excluding terminally differentiated effector memory CD45RA+ cells. General study points: Sequencing depth was a factor that was expected to affect clonotype sharing among donors. Among the subsets, naive ones generally showed larger estimated richness than memory ones.

This TCR derives from a man aged 30 to 39 in good health. The chain carries TRBV6-1 and TRBJ2-1; weak D call: TRBD1 (6 bases). Source material: naive CD8+ T cells sorted from blood. This CDR3 reads CASSEARTFDRSDEQFF. Written as DNA, the CDR3 is TGTGCCAGCAGTGAAGCTCGTACGTTTGACAGGTCCGATGAGCAGTTCTTC.